The clone carrying this T cell receptor (beta chain) has just a few counts. The germline gives CDR1 SGDLS, CDR2 YYNGEE. The CDR3 is 16 amino acids. The junction had 10 bases not matched to a gene; V was cut back by 3 bases and J by 8 bases. The source of the sample is a study of T-cell memory formation after mild COVID-19. The TCR alpha and TCR beta cDNA libraries, bearing sample barcodes and UMIs, were generated by 5'RACE using constant-segment primers. Each CDR3 protein gets one entry after TCRdb re-called the 5' RACE reads with MiXCR. The sample lists tens of thousands of distinct CDR3 sequences, about 15% occurring once.

The sequence came from an adult woman who had mild COVID-19 (a few samples of this study predate the infection). Cell type and time point are not known. The sequencing input was PBMCs or a T cell subset sorted from them (not recorded which). The chain links TRBV9 to TRBJ2-1; 11 bases are a match to TRBD2. Written as DNA, the CDR3 is TGTGCCAGCAGCGCCCACGATAGCGGGAGGGCATATGAGCAGTTCTTC. Amino acid sequence: CASSAHDSGRAYEQFF.